This T cell receptor (beta chain) was obtained from a study of blood T cell repertoires in COVID-19. Study-level background: Both acute and convalescent COVID-19 samples were obtained from the United States, Italy and Spain.

Germline lookup yields CDR1 SGHVS and CDR2 FNYEAQ. There are 13 residues in the CDR3. V lost 5 bases to trimming and J lost 7 bases, with 14 bases between them. The sample holds one count of this clone. As processed by the authors: Scientists estimated how many nucleated cells there were by amplifying reference gene primers. TCRdb's table, derived via immunoSEQ multiplex PCR, lists solely in-frame clones and lacks some. The V and J calls and the clone size are those of that table, but D and trimming were determined from the DNA. The table has 160,000 or so clones, about 80% seen once. The clonotype originates from a woman in her 70s with acute or convalescent COVID-19. This rearrangement joins TRBV7-6 to TRBJ1-2, with D maybe TRBD1 (6 bases). Sequenced: peripheral blood. CDR3 bases: TGTGCCAGCAGCAACCAGGGACAACGTGGCTACACCTTC. Translating gives CASSNQGQRGYTF.